This TCR beta chain comes out of a study of blood T cell repertoires in COVID-19. Study information: Donors in the United States, Italy and Spain gave samples during acute or convalescent COVID-19. T cells, B-cell-depleted T cells, or PBMCs provided the cDNA or gDNA that served as material.

In the original processing: How many nucleated cells were present was estimated from reference gene primer amplification. The protocol was immunoSEQ multiplex PCR, while the TCRdb copy is restricted to in-frame clones and leaves out a portion. D and trimming were read from the DNA, whereas the V and J calls and clone size are those reported in that table. Among just over 60,000 clones listed, more than 60% were seen once. This clone was detected only once. The CDR3 loop spans 13 amino acids. Germline V gene data show CDR1 as SEHNR and CDR2 as FQNEAQ (reference sequence). V lost 4 bases, J lost 7 bases, and 1 base stayed unmatched.

Sequenced: peripheral blood. The gene calls are TRBV7-9 and TRBJ1-6, with 7 bases identical to TRBD1. The receptor was derived from a woman at least 80 years old with active or convalescent COVID-19. Here the CDR3 reads CASSSQGNSPLHF. The DNA of the CDR3 is TGTGCCAGCAGCTCACAGGGGAATTCACCCCTCCACTTT.